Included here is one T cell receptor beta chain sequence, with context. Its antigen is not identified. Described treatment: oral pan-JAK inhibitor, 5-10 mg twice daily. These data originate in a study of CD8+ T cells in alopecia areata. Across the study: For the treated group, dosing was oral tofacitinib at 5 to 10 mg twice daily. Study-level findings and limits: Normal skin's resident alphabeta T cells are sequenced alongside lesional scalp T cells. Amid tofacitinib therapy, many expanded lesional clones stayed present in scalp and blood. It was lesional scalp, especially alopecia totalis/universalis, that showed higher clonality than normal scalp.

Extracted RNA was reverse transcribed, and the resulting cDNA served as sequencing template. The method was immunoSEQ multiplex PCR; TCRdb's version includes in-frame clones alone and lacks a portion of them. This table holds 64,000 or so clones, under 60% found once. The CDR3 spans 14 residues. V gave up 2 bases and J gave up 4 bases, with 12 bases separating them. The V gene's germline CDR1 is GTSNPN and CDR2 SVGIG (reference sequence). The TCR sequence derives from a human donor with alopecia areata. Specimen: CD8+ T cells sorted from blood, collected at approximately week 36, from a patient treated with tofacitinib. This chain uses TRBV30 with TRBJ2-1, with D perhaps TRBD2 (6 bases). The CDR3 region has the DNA TGTGCCTGGAGTTATAGCGGCTCATACAATGAGCAGTTCTTC. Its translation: CAWSYSGSYNEQFF.